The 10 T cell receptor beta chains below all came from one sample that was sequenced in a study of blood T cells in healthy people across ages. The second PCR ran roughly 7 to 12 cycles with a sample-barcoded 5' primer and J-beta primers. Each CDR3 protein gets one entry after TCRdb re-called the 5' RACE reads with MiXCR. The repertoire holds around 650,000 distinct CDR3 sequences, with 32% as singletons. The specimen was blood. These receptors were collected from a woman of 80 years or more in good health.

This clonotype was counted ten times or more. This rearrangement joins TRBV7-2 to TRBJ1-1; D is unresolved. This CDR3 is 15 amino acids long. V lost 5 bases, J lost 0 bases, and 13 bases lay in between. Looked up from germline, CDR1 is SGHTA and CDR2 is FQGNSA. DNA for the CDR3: TGTGCCAGCAGCCTTACTTCCGGGCTGAACACTGAAGCTTTCTTT. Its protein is CASSLTSGLNTEAFF.

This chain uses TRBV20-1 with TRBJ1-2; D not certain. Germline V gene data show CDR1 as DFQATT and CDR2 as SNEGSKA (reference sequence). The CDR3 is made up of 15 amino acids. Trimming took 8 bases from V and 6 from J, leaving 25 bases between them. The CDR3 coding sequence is TGCAGTCGGCTGGGTTATGCAGGAGTGACAAATGGCTACACCTTC. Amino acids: CSRLGYAGVTNGYTF.

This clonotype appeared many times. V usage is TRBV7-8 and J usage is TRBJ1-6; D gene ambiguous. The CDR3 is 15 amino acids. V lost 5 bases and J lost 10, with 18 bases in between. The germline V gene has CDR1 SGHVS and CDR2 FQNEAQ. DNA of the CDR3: TGTGCCAGCAGCCCTAGTTGGCTTTCCGCCTCACCCCTCCACTTT. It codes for CASSPSWLSASPLHF.

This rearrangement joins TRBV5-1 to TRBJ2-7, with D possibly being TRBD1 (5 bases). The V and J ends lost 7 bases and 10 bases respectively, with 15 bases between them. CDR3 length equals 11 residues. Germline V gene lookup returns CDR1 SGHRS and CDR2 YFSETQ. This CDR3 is CASRAGRGQYF. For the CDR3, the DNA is TGCGCCAGCCGCGCAGGGCGCGGACAGTACTTC.

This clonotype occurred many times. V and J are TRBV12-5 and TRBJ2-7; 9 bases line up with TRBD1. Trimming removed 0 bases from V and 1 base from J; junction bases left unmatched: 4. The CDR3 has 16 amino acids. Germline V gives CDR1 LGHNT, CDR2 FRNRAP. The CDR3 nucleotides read TGTGCTAGTGGTTTGGTATTGGACAGGGGATCCTACGAGCAGTACTTC. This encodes CASGLVLDRGSYEQYF.

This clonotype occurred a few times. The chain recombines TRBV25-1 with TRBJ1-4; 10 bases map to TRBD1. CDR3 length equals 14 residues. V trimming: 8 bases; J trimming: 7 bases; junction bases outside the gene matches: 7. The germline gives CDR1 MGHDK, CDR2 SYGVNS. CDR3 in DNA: TGTGCCAGCCACCGGACAGGGGGAGGTGAAAAACTGTTTTTT. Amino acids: CASHRTGGGEKLFF. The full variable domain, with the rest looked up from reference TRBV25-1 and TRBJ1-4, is EADIYQTPRYLVIGTGKKITLECSQTMGHDKMYWYQQDPGMELHLIHYSYGVNSTEKGDLSSESTVSRIRTEHFPLTLESARPSHTSQYLCASHRTGGGEKLFFGSGTQLSVL.

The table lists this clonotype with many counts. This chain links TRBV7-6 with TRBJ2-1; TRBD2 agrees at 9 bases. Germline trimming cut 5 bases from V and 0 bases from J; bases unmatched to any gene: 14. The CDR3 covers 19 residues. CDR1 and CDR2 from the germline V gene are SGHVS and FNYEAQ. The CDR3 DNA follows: TGTGCCAGCAGCCCTAGGATAGCGGGGGCGCAAAGCTCCTACAATGAGCAGTTCTTC. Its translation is CASSPRIAGAQSSYNEQFF.

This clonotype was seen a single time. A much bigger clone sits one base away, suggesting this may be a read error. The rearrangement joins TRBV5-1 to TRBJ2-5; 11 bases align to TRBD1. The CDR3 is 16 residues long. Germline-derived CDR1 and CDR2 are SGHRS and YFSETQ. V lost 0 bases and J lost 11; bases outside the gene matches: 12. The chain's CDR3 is CASSLDGQGAWYGQYF. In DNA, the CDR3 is TGCGCCAGCAGCTTGGATGGACAGGGGGCGTGGTACGGGCAGTACTTC. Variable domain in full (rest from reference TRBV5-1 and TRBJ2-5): KAGVTQTPRYLIKTRGQQVTLSCSPISGHRSVSWYQQTPGQGLQFLFEYFSETQRNKGNFPGRFSGRQFSNSRSEMNVSTLELGDSALYLCASSLDGQGAWYGQYFGPGTRLLVL.

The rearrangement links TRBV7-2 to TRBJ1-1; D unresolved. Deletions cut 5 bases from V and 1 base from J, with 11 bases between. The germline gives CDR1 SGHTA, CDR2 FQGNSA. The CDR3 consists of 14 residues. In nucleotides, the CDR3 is TGTGCCAGCAGCCTCTCCCGGTGGAACACTGAAGCTTTCTTT. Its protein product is CASSLSRWNTEAFF.

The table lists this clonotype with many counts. Here the CDR3 reads CASSYSNAEEQYF. The CDR3 DNA follows: TGTGCCAGCAGTTACTCGAACGCGGAAGAGCAGTACTTC. The chain joins TRBV6-5 to TRBJ2-7; D call uncertain. Germline-derived CDR1 and CDR2 are MNHEY and SVGAGI. The CDR3 contains 13 residues. The germline V and J ends were trimmed by 0 bases and 7 bases, with 10 bases remaining between them.